This T cell receptor beta chain was sequenced during a study of T cell changes during pregnancy in multiple sclerosis. Generated by immunoSEQ multiplex PCR, the TCRdb table keeps only in-frame clones and is missing some. The sample yields tens of thousands of clones, 92% seen once. CDR1 is KGHSH and CDR2 is LQKENI in the germline V gene. The CDR3 extends over 14 amino acids. V dropped 4 bases and J dropped 5; count of bases not matched to a gene: 7. This specimen was peripheral blood, taken in the first trimester of pregnancy. The chain links TRBV18 to TRBJ1-1, with 7 bases aligning to TRBD1. The receptor was derived from a female donor in good health, enrolled as a control in a pregnancy study. CDR3 loop: CASSQQGSWTEAFF. In DNA form, the CDR3 reads TGTGCCAGCTCACAACAGGGGTCGTGGACTGAAGCTTTCTTT. The full variable domain, its missing parts supplied by reference TRBV18 and TRBJ1-1, is NAGVMQNPRHLVRRRGQEARLRCSPMKGHSHVYWYRQLPEEGLKFMVYLQKENIIDESGMPKERFSAEFPKEGPSILRIQQVVRGDSAAYFCASSQQGSWTEAFFGQGTRLTVV.